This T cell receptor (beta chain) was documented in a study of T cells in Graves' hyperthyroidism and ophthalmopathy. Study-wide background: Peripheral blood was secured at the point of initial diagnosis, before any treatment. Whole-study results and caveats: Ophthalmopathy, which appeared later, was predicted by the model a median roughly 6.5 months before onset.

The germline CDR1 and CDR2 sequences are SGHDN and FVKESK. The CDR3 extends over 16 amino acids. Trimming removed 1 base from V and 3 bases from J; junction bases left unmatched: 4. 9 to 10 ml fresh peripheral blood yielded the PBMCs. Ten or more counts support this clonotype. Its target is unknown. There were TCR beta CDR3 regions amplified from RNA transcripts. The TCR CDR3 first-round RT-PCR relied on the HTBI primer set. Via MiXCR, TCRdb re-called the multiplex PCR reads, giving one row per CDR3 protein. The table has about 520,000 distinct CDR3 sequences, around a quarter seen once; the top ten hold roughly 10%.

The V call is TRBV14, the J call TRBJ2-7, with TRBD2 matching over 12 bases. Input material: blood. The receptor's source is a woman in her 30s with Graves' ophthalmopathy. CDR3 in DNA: TGTGCCAGCAGCCAAGTCGGACTAGCGGGGTACTACGAGCAGTACTTC. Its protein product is CASSQVGLAGYYEQYF.